Here is one T cell receptor beta chain with its context. Its cognate antigen is unknown. The sample contains more than one DNA sequence encoding this CDR3. This sample is drawn from a study of beta chain features in type 1 diabetes. General study results and limits: The naive, central memory and Treg TCRB repertoires looked more alike in patients than they did in healthy donors. The study found moderately but significantly shorter TCRB CDR3s in all four CD4+ subsets of Type 1 diabetes patients.

Expressed TCRB transcripts were sequenced after all isolated RNA was converted to cDNA. Produced via immunoSEQ multiplex PCR; TCRdb's table is partial and in-frame only. The sample lists hundreds of thousands of clones, roughly 15% occurring once. Deletions cut 0 bases from V and 4 bases from J, with 1 base between. The CDR3 is made up of 12 amino acids. Per germline, CDR1 ENHRY and CDR2 SYGVKD. The source of this sequence is a woman under 30 in good health. Sequenced sample: naive CD4+ T cells from blood. This chain connects TRBV10-3 to TRBJ2-1; no firm D call. The CDR3 region is CAISESYNEQFF. CDR3 nucleotides: TGTGCCATCAGTGAGTCATACAATGAGCAGTTCTTC.